These 31 T cell receptor beta chains were sequenced from one sample in a study of blood T cell repertoires in COVID-19. Some clones are missing from TCRdb's copy, which holds only in-frame ones; the method was immunoSEQ multiplex PCR. Of a few hundred thousand clones listed, 89% are singletons. Source material: PBMCs or T cells enriched from blood (not recorded which). Receptor source: a woman aged 25 to 45 who had recovered from COVID-19.

The chain uses TRBV10-2 and TRBJ1-1; D remains ambiguous. Trimming took 3 bases from V and 0 from J, leaving 5 bases between them. The CDR3 consists of 13 residues. Germline CDR1 and CDR2: WSHSY and SAAADI. CDR3 sequence (DNA): TGCGCCAGCAGTGAAACAGTGAACACTGAAGCTTTCTTT. Translating gives CASSETVNTEAFF.

The V call is TRBV5-8, the J call TRBJ1-2; D possibly corresponds to TRBD1 (6 bases). Germline assignment: CDR1 SGHTS and CDR2 YDEGEE. The CDR3 has 14 amino acids. Trimming stripped 1 base from V and 7 bases from J, with 14 bases between. CDR3 region: CASSLPQGSGGYTF. The CDR3 DNA follows: TGTGCCAGCAGCTTGCCCCAGGGGAGTGGTGGCTACACCTTC.

This chain connects TRBV4-2 to TRBJ1-5; TRBD1 matches at 8 bases. V was clipped by 0 bases and J by 6 bases; unmatched bases: 7. The V gene's germline CDR1 is LGHNA and CDR2 YNFKEQ. The CDR3 loop spans 16 amino acids. CDR3 sequence: CASSQETGGRVQPQHF. The CDR3 bases are TGTGCCAGCAGCCAAGAAACAGGGGGGCGGGTTCAGCCCCAGCATTTT.

The chain is built from TRBV4-1 and TRBJ1-1; no firm D call. The germline CDR1 and CDR2 sequences are MGHRA and YSYEKL. CDR3 length equals 13 residues. V dropped 8 bases and J dropped 0 bases, with 10 bases sitting between them. This chain's CDR3 is CASSAGMNTEAFF. DNA for the CDR3: TGCGCCAGCTCCGCCGGGATGAACACTGAAGCTTTCTTT.

The chain links TRBV7-3 to TRBJ1-3, with a weak D call TRBD1 (6 bases). The CDR3 is 17 amino acids. V lost 1 base to trimming and J lost 3 bases, with 16 bases between them. Germline values: CDR1 SGHTA, CDR2 FQGTGA. CDR3 bases: TGTGCCAGCAGCTTAAACGGCAGGGGAGTAGGTGGAAACACCATATATTTT. Translated: CASSLNGRGVGGNTIYF.

This clone came up once. This chain uses TRBV18 with TRBJ1-4; TRBD1 aligns across 9 bases. Germline-derived CDR1 and CDR2 are KGHSH and LQKENI. The ends lost 6 bases at V and 8 bases at J; junction bases unmatched: 4. This CDR3 comprises 13 residues. The CDR3: CASSSTGGEKLFF. The CDR3 region has the DNA TGTGCCAGCTCGAGTACAGGGGGCGAAAAACTGTTTTTT. Using reference TRBV18 and TRBJ1-4 for the parts outside the CDR3, the full variable domain is NAGVMQNPRHLVRRRGQEARLRCSPMKGHSHVYWYRQLPEEGLKFMVYLQKENIIDESGMPKERFSAEFPKEGPSILRIQQVVRGDSAAYFCASSSTGGEKLFFGSGTQLSVL.

This sequence joins TRBV28 and TRBJ2-3, with a tentative D call TRBD1 (5 bases). Germline CDR1 MDHEN, CDR2 SYDVKM. This CDR3 is 16 amino acids long. Trimming left V 4 bases short and J 2 bases short, with 16 bases between. The CDR3 loop is CASSSFHQGPTDTQYF. In nucleotides, the CDR3 is TGTGCCAGCAGTTCATTTCACCAGGGTCCCACAGATACGCAGTATTTT. Using reference TRBV28 and TRBJ2-3 for the parts outside the CDR3, the full variable domain is DVKVTQSSRYLVKRTGEKVFLECVQDMDHENMFWYRQDPGLGLRLIYFSYDVKMKEKGDIPEGYSVSREKKERFSLILESASTNQTSMYLCASSSFHQGPTDTQYFGPGTRLTVL.

J is TRBJ1-5 and V is TRBV5-1; 8 bases align to TRBD1. Germline V gene sequence: CDR1 SGHRS, CDR2 YFSETQ. This CDR3 spans 14 amino acids. V gave up 4 bases and J gave up 2 bases; unmatched junction bases: 2. The CDR3 region has the DNA TGCGCCAGCAGCATGACAGGGGGCAATCAGCCCCAGCATTTT. Its translation is CASSMTGGNQPQHF.

This sequence joins TRBV5-4 and TRBJ1-1, with a possible D match to TRBD1 (6 bases). The V gene lost 4 bases and the J gene lost 3 bases, with 10 bases spanning the gap. The CDR3 is made up of 13 amino acids. Per germline, CDR1 SGHNT and CDR2 YYREEE (reference sequence). CDR3 sequence (DNA): TGTGCCAGCAGCAAGCCAGGGGACACTGAAGCTTTCTTT. Its translation is CASSKPGDTEAFF.

This sequence joins TRBV7-2 and TRBJ2-7; TRBD2 agrees at 8 bases. Germline lookup yields CDR1 SGHTA and CDR2 FQGNSA. V lost 8 bases and J lost 2; bases outside the gene matches: 11. This CDR3 is 15 amino acids long. In nucleotides, the CDR3 is TGTGCCAGCGCCTGGGGGAGCGGGGGACCCTACGAGCAGTACTTC. It codes for CASAWGSGGPYEQYF.

Written as DNA, the CDR3 is TGTGCCAGCAGCCAGGAACCCCCGGGACTAGCGGGAGTTGGGGTCTACGAGCAGTACTTC. The encoded protein is CASSQEPPGLAGVGVYEQYF. The V gene is TRBV3-1 (or the pseudogene TRBV3-2), the J gene TRBJ2-7; TRBD2 matches at 14 bases. V dropped 3 bases and J dropped 3; count of bases not matched to a gene: 16. This CDR3 is 20 amino acids long. Looked up from germline, CDR1 is LGHDT and CDR2 is YNNKEL (reference sequence).

The chain uses TRBV7-2 and TRBJ2-7; tentatively, D is TRBD1 (5 bases). Germline CDR1 and CDR2: SGHTA and FQGNSA. The CDR3 is 13 amino acids. V lost 5 bases and J 3 bases, leaving 11 bases between the germline ends. The CDR3 DNA is TGTGCCAGCAGCACCGACAGATTCTACGAGCAGTACTTC. Amino acids: CASSTDRFYEQYF.

This chain links TRBV6-1 with TRBJ1-3, with D perhaps TRBD1 (6 bases). V gave up 1 base and J gave up 4 bases, with 17 bases separating them. Germline CDR1 is MNHNS and CDR2 is SASEGT. This CDR3 region has 17 residues. The CDR3 spells CASSEGALLGQGNTIYF. The DNA of the CDR3 is TGTGCCAGCAGTGAAGGGGCTTTACTAGGACAGGGAAACACCATATATTTT.

V gene TRBV12-5 combines with J gene TRBJ1-6; D is unclear. This CDR3 region has 12 residues. Trimming pared 6 bases from V and 5 bases from J, leaving 5 bases between. Per germline, CDR1 LGHNT and CDR2 FRNRAP. CDR3 residues: CASGRDNSPLHF. The CDR3 DNA reads TGTGCTAGTGGCCGGGATAATTCACCCCTCCACTTT. The whole variable domain, filled in from reference TRBV12-5 and TRBJ1-6, reads DARVTQTPRHKVTEMGQEVTMRCQPILGHNTVFWYRQTMMQGLELLAYFRNRAPLDDSGMPKDRFSAEMPDATLATLKIQPSEPRDSAVYFCASGRDNSPLHFGNGTRLTVT.

The chain employs TRBV7-6 and TRBJ1-5; perhaps TRBD1 as D (5 bases). Looked up from germline, CDR1 is SGHVS and CDR2 is FNYEAQ. The CDR3 loop spans 13 amino acids. Trimming cost V 0 bases and J 5 bases, with 5 bases left between them. DNA for the CDR3: TGTGCCAGCAGCTTAGCAGGGGATCAGCCCCAGCATTTT. Its protein is CASSLAGDQPQHF.

This chain uses TRBV15 with TRBJ1-6, with 7 bases lining up with TRBD1. Germline trimming cut 5 bases from V and 9 bases from J; bases unmatched to any gene: 7. The CDR3 is made up of 14 amino acids. Germline V gives CDR1 LNHNV, CDR2 YYDKDF (reference sequence). Here the CDR3 DNA reads TGTGCCACCAGCCCGACAGGGTTACCTTCACCCCTCCACTTT. It is translated as CATSPTGLPSPLHF.

The genes are TRBV9 and TRBJ2-2; TRBD2 might be the D (5 bases). Trimming pared 6 bases from V and 4 bases from J, leaving 13 bases between. The CDR3 extends over 14 amino acids. Germline CDR1 SGDLS, CDR2 YYNGEE. The CDR3 is CASNPTGSTGELFF. CDR3 nucleotides: TGTGCCAGCAACCCCACTGGGAGCACCGGGGAGCTGTTTTTT.

V is TRBV5-1 and J is TRBJ2-1; perhaps TRBD2 as D (6 bases). Germline CDR1 SGHRS, CDR2 YFSETQ. The germline V and J ends were trimmed by 6 bases and 15 bases, with 46 bases remaining between them. This CDR3 spans 21 amino acids. The CDR3 sequence is CASTLDFSGRGEFGMSGGAFF. In DNA form, the CDR3 reads TGCGCCAGCACCCTTGACTTTTCCGGGCGGGGCGAATTTGGTATGTCGGGTGGGGCGTTCTTC.

The chain uses TRBV5-1 and TRBJ1-1, with unresolved D. CDR3 length equals 16 residues. The germline V gene has CDR1 SGHRS and CDR2 YFSETQ. V shed 0 bases and J shed 2 bases, with 14 bases lying between them. The CDR3 DNA reads TGCGCCAGCAGCTTGGTTAACAGAGAGATTAACACTGAAGCTTTCTTT. This sequence encodes CASSLVNREINTEAFF. The full variable domain, in which reference TRBV5-1 and TRBJ1-1 provide the parts outside the CDR3, is KAGVTQTPRYLIKTRGQQVTLSCSPISGHRSVSWYQQTPGQGLQFLFEYFSETQRNKGNFPGRFSGRQFSNSRSEMNVSTLELGDSALYLCASSLVNREINTEAFFGQGTRLTVV.

This rearrangement joins TRBV30 to TRBJ2-7; 7 bases agree with TRBD1. The V gene's germline CDR1 is GTSNPN and CDR2 SVGIG (reference sequence). The CDR3 is 13 amino acids. CDR3 in amino acids: CALQGQPTYEQYF. CDR3 sequence (DNA): TGTGCGTTGCAGGGACAGCCAACCTACGAGCAGTACTTC.

In DNA form, the CDR3 reads TGTGCCAGCAGTTACAAACCTACCACCGCCTACAATGAGCAGTTCTTC. Amino acid sequence: CASSYKPTTAYNEQFF. V usage is TRBV6-5 and J usage is TRBJ2-1; D remains ambiguous. Trimming took off 2 bases at V and 2 bases at J, with 13 bases between the two ends. Germline lookup yields CDR1 MNHEY and CDR2 SVGAGI. The length of the CDR3 is 16 residues.

V is TRBV18 and J is TRBJ2-3; 7 positions agree with TRBD1. With 2 bases clipped from V and 3 bases from J, the junction kept 5 bases outside the gene matches. The CDR3 spans 15 residues. The germline V gene has CDR1 KGHSH and CDR2 LQKENI. The CDR3 loop reads CASSPGQGVTDTQYF. DNA for the CDR3: TGTGCCAGCTCACCAGGGCAGGGGGTTACAGATACGCAGTATTTT. Looking up the rest from reference TRBV18 and TRBJ2-3 gives the full variable domain: NAGVMQNPRHLVRRRGQEARLRCSPMKGHSHVYWYRQLPEEGLKFMVYLQKENIIDESGMPKERFSAEFPKEGPSILRIQQVVRGDSAAYFCASSPGQGVTDTQYFGPGTRLTVL.

V usage is TRBV7-9 and J usage is TRBJ2-2; TRBD2 aligns across 8 bases. Germline CDR1 and CDR2: SEHNR and FQNEAQ (reference sequence). V gave up 8 bases and J gave up 7 bases; unmatched junction bases: 9. There are 14 residues in the CDR3. The CDR3 DNA reads as TGTGCCAGCTACCGGCTAGCGGGTATCGGGGAGCTGTTTTTT. Translated: CASYRLAGIGELFF. The complete variable domain, with remaining parts taken from reference TRBV7-9 and TRBJ2-2, reads DTGVSQNPRHKITKRGQNVTFRCDPISEHNRLYWYRQTLGQGPEFLTYFQNEAQLEKSRLLSDRFSAERPKGSFSTLEIQRTEQGDSAMYLCASYRLAGIGELFFGEGSRLTVL.

This chain joins TRBV6-2 or TRBV6-3 and TRBJ1-3; 8 bases are a match to TRBD1. This CDR3 has 15 amino acids. J was trimmed by 5 bases and V by 5 bases; bases with no gene match: 8. Germline V gene sequence: CDR1 MNHEY, CDR2 SVGEGT. The DNA of the CDR3 is TGTGCCAGCAGTCATCCGGGACAGGCTCGAAACACCATATATTTT. This translates into CASSHPGQARNTIYF.

This clone was observed a single time. The chain is built from TRBV27 and TRBJ1-6, with 10 bases lining up with TRBD1. The CDR3 runs to 15 residues. The V gene end was trimmed by 7 bases and the J gene end by 8 bases; junction bases not matched to a gene: 8. CDR1 MNHEY and CDR2 SMNVEV come from the germline V gene (reference sequence). The CDR3 DNA reads TGTGCCAGCACCTACCAGACAGGGGGCGATTCACCCCTCCACTTT. This encodes CASTYQTGGDSPLHF.

The CDR3 protein is CATSDQRNNNEQFF. DNA of the CDR3: TGTGCCACCAGTGACCAGCGGAATAACAATGAGCAGTTCTTC. The chain has TRBV24-1 and TRBJ2-1; the D gene is possibly TRBD2 (5 bases). V lost 4 bases and J 5 bases, leaving 11 bases between the germline ends. The germline gives CDR1 KGHDR, CDR2 SFDVKD. This CDR3 comprises 14 residues.

The chain combines TRBV3-1 (or the pseudogene TRBV3-2) with TRBJ1-6, with 7 positions matching TRBD1. The CDR3 runs to 17 residues. V dropped 4 bases and J dropped 1; count of bases not matched to a gene: 7. Germline V gene data show CDR1 as LGHDT and CDR2 as YNNKEL (reference sequence). CDR3 in amino acids: CASSRQGERSYNSPLHF. Written as DNA, the CDR3 is TGTGCCAGCAGCCGTCAGGGGGAACGGTCCTATAATTCACCCCTCCACTTT.

The chain is built from TRBV5-4 and TRBJ1-2, with 7 bases lining up with TRBD1. V shed 4 bases and J 6 bases; nucleotides not matched to a gene: 9. CDR3 size: 14 residues. Germline V lookup: CDR1 SGHNT, CDR2 YYREEE (reference sequence). In DNA form, the CDR3 reads TGTGCCAGCAGCCCCAGACAGGGCCTCCATGGCTACACCTTC. Translation: CASSPRQGLHGYTF.

The chain is built from TRBV10-3 and TRBJ2-3; 12 bases match TRBD2. This CDR3 is 15 amino acids long. J lost 1 base, V lost 4 bases, and 0 bases had no gene match. The germline CDR1 and CDR2 sequences are ENHRY and SYGVKD. CDR3 DNA: TGTGCCATCAGTGGACTAGCGGGGGGCACAGATACGCAGTATTTT. This encodes CAISGLAGGTDTQYF.

The V and J genes are TRBV7-9 and TRBJ1-4, with D unclear. The germline V gene has CDR1 SEHNR and CDR2 FQNEAQ (reference sequence). This CDR3 comprises 15 residues. With 7 bases removed from V and 4 bases from J, the gap between germline ends came to 16 bases. The CDR3 bases are TGTGCCAGCACCCAGAGGTTTGCGGGTAATGAAAAACTGTTTTTT. Its translation: CASTQRFAGNEKLFF. Drawing the rest from reference TRBV7-9 and TRBJ1-4, the complete variable domain is DTGVSQNPRHKITKRGQNVTFRCDPISEHNRLYWYRQTLGQGPEFLTYFQNEAQLEKSRLLSDRFSAERPKGSFSTLEIQRTEQGDSAMYLCASTQRFAGNEKLFFGSGTQLSVL.

The J gene is TRBJ1-4, the V gene TRBV4-1; D is possibly TRBD1 (5 bases). This CDR3 has 15 residues. V dropped 3 bases and J dropped 5 bases, with 13 bases sitting between them. CDR1 is MGHRA, CDR2 YSYEKL, per germline. The CDR3 is CASSHGVGGNEKLFF. The CDR3 DNA is TGCGCCAGCAGCCATGGGGTGGGGGGGAATGAAAAACTGTTTTTT.